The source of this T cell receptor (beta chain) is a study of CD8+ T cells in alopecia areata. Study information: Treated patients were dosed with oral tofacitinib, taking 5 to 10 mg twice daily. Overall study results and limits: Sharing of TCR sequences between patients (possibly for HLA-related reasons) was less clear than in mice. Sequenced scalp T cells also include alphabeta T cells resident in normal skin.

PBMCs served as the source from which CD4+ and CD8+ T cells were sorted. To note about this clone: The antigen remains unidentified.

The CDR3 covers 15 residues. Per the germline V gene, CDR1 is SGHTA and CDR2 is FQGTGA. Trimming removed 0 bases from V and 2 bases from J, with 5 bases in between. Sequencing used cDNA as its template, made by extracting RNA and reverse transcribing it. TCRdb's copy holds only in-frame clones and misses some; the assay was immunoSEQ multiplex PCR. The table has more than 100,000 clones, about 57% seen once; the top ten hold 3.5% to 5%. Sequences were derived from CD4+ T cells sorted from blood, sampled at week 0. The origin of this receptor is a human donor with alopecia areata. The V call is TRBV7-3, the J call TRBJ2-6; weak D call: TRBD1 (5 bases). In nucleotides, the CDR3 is TGTGCCAGCAGCTTAACAGGGGCTGGGGCCAACGTCCTGACTTTC. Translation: CASSLTGAGANVLTF.